This entry lists 12 T cell receptor beta chains sequenced from one sample in a study of a mutant IDH1 vaccine in newly diagnosed glioma. The sample's time point: week 5, during vaccination. One vaccine dose held 300 ug of mutant IDH1 20-mer peptide and came with topical imiquimod. What these receptors recognize is not known. The repertoire was sequenced with immunoSEQ multiplex PCR; TCRdb's copy has only in-frame clones and lacks some. The sample includes tens of thousands of clones, 80% to 90% seen only once; the top ten take approximately 1.5%. The input for sequencing was PBMCs, taken from a glioma patient whose treatment included an IDH1 peptide vaccine. Receptors originate from a man between 40 and 49 years old with glioma.

V and J are TRBV2 and TRBJ1-3; D is unclear. Germline CDR1 SNHLY, CDR2 FYNNEI. Trimming left V 8 bases short and J 4 bases short, with 9 bases between. CDR3 length equals 12 residues. The CDR3, as DNA: TGTGCCAGCGAGAGCAGCGGAAACACCATATATTTT. Protein product: CASESSGNTIYF.

The chain couples TRBV4-2 to TRBJ2-1, with TRBD1 matching 8 bases. The CDR3 has 14 residues. Germline assignment: CDR1 LGHNA and CDR2 YNFKEQ. V was pared by 4 bases and J by 6 bases, with 5 bases of the junction left unmatched. The CDR3, as DNA: TGTGCCAGCAGCCCGCGGACAGGGTCCAATGAGCAGTTCTTC. Translated: CASSPRTGSNEQFF.

The chain employs TRBV7-2 and TRBJ2-5; D might be TRBD1 or TRBD2, each matching 5 bases. Trimming shortened V by 5 bases and J by 5 bases, and 9 bases separated the two germline ends. This CDR3 has 12 amino acids. Germline loops: CDR1 SGHTA, CDR2 FQGNSA. The CDR3 protein is CASSQWGETQYF. Written as DNA, the CDR3 is TGTGCCAGCAGCCAGTGGGGGGAGACCCAGTACTTC.

The rearrangement uses TRBV19 and TRBJ2-1; 9 bases agree with TRBD2. Germline CDR1 and CDR2: LNHDA and SQIVND (reference sequence). The CDR3 totals 18 residues. The V gene end was trimmed by 6 bases and the J gene end by 3 bases; junction bases not matched to a gene: 15. The CDR3 loop reads CASSPGGREGRSYNEQFF. The CDR3 coding sequence is TGTGCCAGTAGCCCCGGGGGGCGGGAGGGCCGGAGCTACAATGAGCAGTTCTTC. Full variable domain (missing parts from reference TRBV19 and TRBJ2-1): DGGITQSPKYLFRKEGQNVTLSCEQNLNHDAMYWYRQDPGQGLRLIYYSQIVNDFQKGDIAEGYSVSREKKESFPLTVTSAQKNPTAFYLCASSPGGREGRSYNEQFFGPGTRLTVL.

The chain has TRBV27 and TRBJ2-7; 10 bases are shared with TRBD2. The CDR3 length is 16 residues. V shed 3 bases and J 3 bases; nucleotides not matched to a gene: 8. Germline V gives CDR1 MNHEY, CDR2 SMNVEV (reference sequence). The CDR3 coding sequence is TGTGCCAGCAGTTTTCTGGCTAGCGGGAGTTTCTACGAGCAGTACTTC. It translates to CASSFLASGSFYEQYF.

The rearrangement links TRBV4-1 to TRBJ2-7, with unresolved D. The germline V and J ends were trimmed by 0 bases and 3 bases, with 9 bases remaining between them. Germline V gene lookup returns CDR1 MGHRA and CDR2 YSYEKL. There are 14 residues in the CDR3. The CDR3 reads CASSQDYGYYEQYF. CDR3 coding DNA: TGCGCCAGCAGCCAAGATTACGGGTACTACGAGCAGTACTTC.

The chain carries TRBV9 and TRBJ2-1; the match to TRBD2 covers 8 bases. This CDR3 spans 14 amino acids. The trim removed 1 base at V and 10 bases at J, leaving 7 bases unmatched. CDR1 and CDR2 (germline): SGDLS, YYNGEE. The CDR3 region has the DNA TGTGCCAGCAGCGTAACGGGGGGGCTCTACGAGCAGTTCTTC. Translation: CASSVTGGLYEQFF. Together with reference TRBV9 and TRBJ2-1, the CDR3 gives the full variable domain: DSGVTQTPKHLITATGQRVTLRCSPRSGDLSVYWYQQSLDQGLQFLIQYYNGEERAKGNILERFSAQQFPDLHSELNLSSLELGDSALYFCASSVTGGLYEQFFGPGTRLTVL.

CDR3 coding DNA: TGTGCCAGCAGCTTAGTGTTGTACGAGCAGTACTTC. As protein: CASSLVLYEQYF. J is TRBJ2-7 and V is TRBV11-2; D unresolved. V dropped 1 base and J dropped 4 bases, with 5 bases sitting between them. The germline gives CDR1 SGHAT, CDR2 FQNNGV. The CDR3 has 12 residues.

This rearrangement joins TRBV10-2 to TRBJ1-5; 8 positions agree with TRBD1. The germline V gene encodes CDR1 WSHSY and CDR2 SAAADI. The CDR3 totals 15 residues. J lost 1 base, V lost 3 bases, and 2 bases had no gene match. CDR3 sequence reads: CASSDQGASNQPQHF. The CDR3 DNA sequence: TGCGCCAGCAGTGATCAGGGGGCGAGCAATCAGCCCCAGCATTTT.

The CDR3 nucleotides are TGCGCCAGCAGCCAAGGGCAGGGCCCCTCTGGGGCCAACGTCCTGACTTTC. This codes for CASSQGQGPSGANVLTF. The V and J genes are TRBV4-1 and TRBJ2-6, with TRBD1 as a possible D gene (5 bases). The CDR3 totals 17 residues. Germline CDR1 MGHRA, CDR2 YSYEKL. Trimming took 1 base from V and 0 from J, leaving 10 bases between them.

The chain links TRBV5-1 to TRBJ2-1; no clear D. The V gene lost 0 bases and the J gene lost 12 bases, with 16 bases spanning the gap. The CDR3 totals 14 residues. Germline values: CDR1 SGHRS, CDR2 YFSETQ. CDR3 sequence reads: CASSLEYALTGQFF. The CDR3 DNA reads as TGCGCCAGCAGCTTGGAGTACGCCCTTACCGGGCAGTTCTTC.

This rearrangement joins TRBV5-1 to TRBJ1-5, with a weak D call TRBD1 (6 bases). From germline, CDR1 is SGHRS and CDR2 YFSETQ. This CDR3 contains 15 residues. With 0 bases removed from V and 4 bases from J, the gap between germline ends came to 11 bases. The CDR3 sequence is CASSLARDTNQPQHF. CDR3 coding DNA: TGCGCCAGCAGCTTGGCGAGGGACACTAATCAGCCCCAGCATTTT.